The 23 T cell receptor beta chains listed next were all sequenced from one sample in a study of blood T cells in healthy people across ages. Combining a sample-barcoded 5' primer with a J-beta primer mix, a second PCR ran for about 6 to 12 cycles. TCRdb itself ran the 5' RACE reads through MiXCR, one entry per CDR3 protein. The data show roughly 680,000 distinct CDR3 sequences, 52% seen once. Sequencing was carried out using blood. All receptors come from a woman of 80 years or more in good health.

The CDR3: CASSGDGSYEQYF. The CDR3 region has the DNA TGTGCCAGCAGTGGAGACGGCTCCTACGAGCAGTACTTC. The chain uses TRBV27 and TRBJ2-7; D not certain. V was cut by 5 bases and J by 0 bases, with 8 bases left in between. Germline CDR1 MNHEY, CDR2 SMNVEV (reference sequence). The CDR3 covers 13 residues.

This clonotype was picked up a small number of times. The CDR3 DNA follows: TGTGCCAGCAGCTTCGGGGAGGGGAGTGAGCAGTTCTTC. As protein: CASSFGEGSEQFF. This chain links TRBV7-2 with TRBJ2-1; 7 bases match TRBD2. The ends lost 3 bases at V and 9 bases at J; junction bases unmatched: 5. The V gene's germline CDR1 is SGHTA and CDR2 FQGNSA. This CDR3 region has 13 residues.

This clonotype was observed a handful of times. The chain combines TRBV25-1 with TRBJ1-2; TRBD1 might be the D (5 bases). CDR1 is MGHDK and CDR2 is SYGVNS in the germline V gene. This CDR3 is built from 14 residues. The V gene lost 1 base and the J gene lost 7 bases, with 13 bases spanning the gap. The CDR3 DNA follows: TGTGCCAGCAGTGAATCCGGGGGGTTTGGTGGCTACACCTTC. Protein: CASSESGGFGGYTF.

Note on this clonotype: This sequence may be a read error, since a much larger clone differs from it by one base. The CDR3 bases are TGTGCCACCAGTGAAACAGGGGAGGGGGAAGCTTTCTTT. This sequence encodes CATSETGEGEAFF. This chain connects TRBV24-1 to TRBJ1-1; 7 bases are a match to TRBD1. The germline V gene has CDR1 KGHDR and CDR2 SFDVKD. The CDR3 runs 13 residues. J lost 8 bases, V lost 4 bases, and 6 bases had no gene match.

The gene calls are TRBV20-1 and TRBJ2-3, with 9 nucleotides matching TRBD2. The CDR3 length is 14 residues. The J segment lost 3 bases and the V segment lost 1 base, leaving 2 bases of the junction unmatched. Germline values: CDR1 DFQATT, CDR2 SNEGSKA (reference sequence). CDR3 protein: CSARGLAGTDTQYF. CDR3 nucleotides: TGCAGTGCTAGAGGGCTAGCGGGGACAGATACGCAGTATTTT.

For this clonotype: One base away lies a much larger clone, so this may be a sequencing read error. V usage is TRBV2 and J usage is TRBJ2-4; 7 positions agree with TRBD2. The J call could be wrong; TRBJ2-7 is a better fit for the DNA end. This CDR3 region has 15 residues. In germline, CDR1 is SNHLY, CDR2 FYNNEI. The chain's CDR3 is CASTRRRGEPYEQYF. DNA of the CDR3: TGTGCCAGCACGAGACGACGGGGGGAACCCTACGAGCAGTACTTC.

The CDR3 loop reads CSASSGRFVGNEQYF. CDR3 sequence (DNA): TGCAGTGCTAGTTCCGGGAGGTTCGTGGGCAATGAGCAGTACTTC. The rearrangement uses TRBV20-1 and TRBJ2-7; 7 nucleotides agree with TRBD2. Germline V gene lookup returns CDR1 DFQATT and CDR2 SNEGSKA (reference sequence). The CDR3 consists of 15 residues. J was trimmed by 7 bases and V by 3 bases; bases with no gene match: 15.

The CDR3 sequence is CASSSLQRAEYGPYF. The CDR3, as DNA: TGTGCCAGCAGCTCATTACAACGCGCTGAGTATGGACCGTACTTC. This sequence joins TRBV7-6 and TRBJ2-7; no clear D. The CDR3 is 15 amino acids. CDR1 is SGHVS and CDR2 is FNYEAQ in the germline V gene. Trimming took off 4 bases at V and 12 bases at J, with 25 bases between the two ends.

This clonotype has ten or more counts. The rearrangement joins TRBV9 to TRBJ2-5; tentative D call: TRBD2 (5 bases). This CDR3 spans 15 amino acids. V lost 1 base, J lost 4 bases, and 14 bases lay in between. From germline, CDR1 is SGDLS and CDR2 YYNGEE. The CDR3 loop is CASSVRGLGSETQYF. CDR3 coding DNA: TGTGCCAGCAGCGTACGCGGGCTAGGATCAGAGACCCAGTACTTC.

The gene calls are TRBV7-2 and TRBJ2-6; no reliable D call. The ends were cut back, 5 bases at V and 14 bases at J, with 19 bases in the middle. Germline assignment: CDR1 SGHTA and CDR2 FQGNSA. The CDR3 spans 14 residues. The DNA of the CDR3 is TGTACCAGCAGCCCTGAGGATGCAGCCCAAATCCTGACTTTC. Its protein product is CTSSPEDAAQILTF.

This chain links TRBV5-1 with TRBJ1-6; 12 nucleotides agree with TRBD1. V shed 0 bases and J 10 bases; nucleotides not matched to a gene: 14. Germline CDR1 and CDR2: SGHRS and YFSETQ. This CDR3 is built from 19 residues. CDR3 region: CASSLVPSGTGGAGSPLHF. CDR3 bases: TGCGCCAGCAGCTTGGTTCCCTCCGGGACAGGGGGCGCAGGCTCACCCCTCCACTTT.

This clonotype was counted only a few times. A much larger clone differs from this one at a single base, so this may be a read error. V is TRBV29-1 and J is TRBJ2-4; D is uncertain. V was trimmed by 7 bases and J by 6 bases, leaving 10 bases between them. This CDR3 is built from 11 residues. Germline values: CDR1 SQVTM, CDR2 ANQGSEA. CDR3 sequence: CSGEWANIQYF. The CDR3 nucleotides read TGCAGCGGTGAGTGGGCAAACATTCAGTACTTC.

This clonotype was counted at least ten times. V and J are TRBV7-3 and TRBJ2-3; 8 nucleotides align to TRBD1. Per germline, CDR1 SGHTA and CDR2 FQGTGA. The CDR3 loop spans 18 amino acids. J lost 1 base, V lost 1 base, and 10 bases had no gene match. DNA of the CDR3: TGTGCCAGCAGCTTAAATCCCGGGACAGGCCTCCGCACAGATACGCAGTATTTT. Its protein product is CASSLNPGTGLRTDTQYF.

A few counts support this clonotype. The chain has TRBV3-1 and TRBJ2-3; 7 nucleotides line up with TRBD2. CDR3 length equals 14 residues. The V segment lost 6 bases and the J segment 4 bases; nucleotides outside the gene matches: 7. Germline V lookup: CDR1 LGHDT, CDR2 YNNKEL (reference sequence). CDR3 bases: TGTGCCAGCAGTCCCGGAGCGGGACCAGATACGCAGTATTTT. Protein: CASSPGAGPDTQYF.

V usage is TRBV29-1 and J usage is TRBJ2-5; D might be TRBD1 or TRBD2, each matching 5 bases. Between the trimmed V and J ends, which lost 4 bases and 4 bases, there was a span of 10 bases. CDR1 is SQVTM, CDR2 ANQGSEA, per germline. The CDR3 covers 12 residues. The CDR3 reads CSVGARGETQYF. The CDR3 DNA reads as TGCAGCGTTGGTGCGAGGGGAGAGACCCAGTACTTC.

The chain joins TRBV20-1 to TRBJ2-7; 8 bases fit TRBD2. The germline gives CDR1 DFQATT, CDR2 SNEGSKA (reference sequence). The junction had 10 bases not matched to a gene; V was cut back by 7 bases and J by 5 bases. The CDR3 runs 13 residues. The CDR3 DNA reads TGCAGTGTCCCCGGGGGGGCGCTTCACGAGCAGTACTTC. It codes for CSVPGGALHEQYF.

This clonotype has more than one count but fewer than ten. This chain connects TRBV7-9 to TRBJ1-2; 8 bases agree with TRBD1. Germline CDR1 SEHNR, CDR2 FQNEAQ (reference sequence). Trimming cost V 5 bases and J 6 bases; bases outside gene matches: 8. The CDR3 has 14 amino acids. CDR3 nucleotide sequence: TGTGCCAGCAGCGTGGGGACAGGACCCCATGGCTACACCTTC. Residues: CASSVGTGPHGYTF.

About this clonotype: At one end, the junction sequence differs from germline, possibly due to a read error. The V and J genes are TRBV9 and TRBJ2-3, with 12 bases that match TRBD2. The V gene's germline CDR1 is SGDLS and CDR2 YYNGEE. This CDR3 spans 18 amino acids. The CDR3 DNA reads TGTGCCAGCTGCGTAGTGGGGCGGACTAGCGGGATCACAGATACGCAGTATTTT. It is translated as CASCVVGRTSGITDTQYF. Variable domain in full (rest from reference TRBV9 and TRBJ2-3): DSGVTQTPKHLITATGQRVTLRCSPRSGDLSVYWYQQSLDQGLQFLIQYYNGEERAKGNILERFSAQQFPDLHSELNLSSLELGDSALYFCASCVVGRTSGITDTQYFGPGTRLTVL.

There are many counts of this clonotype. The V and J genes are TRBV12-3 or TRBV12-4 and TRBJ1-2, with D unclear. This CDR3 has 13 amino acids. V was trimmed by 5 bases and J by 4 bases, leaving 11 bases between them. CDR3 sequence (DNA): TGTGCCAGCAGTCCTTCGGGTCGCTATGGCTACACCTTC. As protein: CASSPSGRYGYTF.

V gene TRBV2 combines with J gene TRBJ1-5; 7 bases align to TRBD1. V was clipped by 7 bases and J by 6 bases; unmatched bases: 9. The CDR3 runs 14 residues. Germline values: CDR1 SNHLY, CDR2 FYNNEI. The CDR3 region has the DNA TGTGCCAGCACCGCGGACAGGCGGAGTCAGCCCCAGCATTTT. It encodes CASTADRRSQPQHF.

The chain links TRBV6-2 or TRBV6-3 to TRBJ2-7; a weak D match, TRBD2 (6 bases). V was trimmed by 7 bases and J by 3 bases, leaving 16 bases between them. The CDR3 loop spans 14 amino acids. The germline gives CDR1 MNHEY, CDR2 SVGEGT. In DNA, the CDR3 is TGTGCCAGCAATTCGGGACTCACCTACTACGAGCAGTACTTC. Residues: CASNSGLTYYEQYF.

CDR3 in DNA: TGTGCCATCAGTGTGTCCAGCCTGAATAGTATGGCTTTCTTT. Protein product: CAISVSSLNSMAFF. This chain joins TRBV10-3 and TRBJ1-1; D is uncertain. With 4 bases removed from V and 11 bases from J, the gap between germline ends came to 20 bases. The germline V gene encodes CDR1 ENHRY and CDR2 SYGVKD. The CDR3 runs 14 residues.

CDR3: CASSLDLVAGTDTQYF. The CDR3 DNA reads as TGTGCCAGCAGCTTAGATTTGGTAGCGGGCACAGATACGCAGTATTTT. The rearrangement uses TRBV7-9 and TRBJ2-3, with D tentatively TRBD2 (6 bases). Per the germline V gene, CDR1 is SEHNR and CDR2 is FQNEAQ (reference sequence). Trimming took off 1 base at V and 1 base at J, with 12 bases between the two ends. The CDR3 is 16 amino acids.